This record concerns one T cell receptor beta chain sequence. This entry is derived from a study of shared clonotypes between healthy human individuals. V shed 3 bases and J 0 bases; nucleotides not matched to a gene: 4. Per germline, CDR1 GTSNPN and CDR2 SVGIG (reference sequence). This CDR3 contains 15 residues. Sequenced by immunoSEQ multiplex PCR; TCRdb stores in-frame clones only, minus some. This sample yields 2 million to 2.5 million clones, of which roughly 95% are seen a single time; roughly 0.13% belongs to the top ten. The source is a man younger than 30 in good health. Source material: naive CD4+ T cells sorted from blood. Subset here: CD45RA+ positively selected. The chain recombines TRBV30 with TRBJ2-2; 7 bases align to TRBD1. CDR3 sequence (DNA): TGTGCCTGGAGAGGACAGGCCCCGAACACCGGGGAGCTGTTTTTT. Its protein is CAWRGQAPNTGELFF.